These T cell receptor beta chains were read from a single sample in a study of blood T cell dynamics during melanoma immunotherapy. Clones were read by immunoSEQ multiplex PCR, and TCRdb kept only the in-frame ones, dropping some. This table holds more than 10,000 clones, around nine tenths found once. The source material was effector memory CD8+ T cells from blood, sampled from a patient treated with checkpoint blockade. The source of these receptors is a human donor with melanoma. CDR3s leave out the opening cysteine and the closing phenylalanine or tryptophan.

V gene	CDR3 protein
TRBV7-6	ASSLAAGGYSNEQF
TRBV10-1	ASSGLAVGYNEQF
TRBV29-1	SVPSGRNTEAF
TRBV4-1	ASSGAEREKLF
TRBV6-1	ASSEAQGRAYGYT
TRBV4-1	ASSQQPGQPQH
TRBV5-8	ASSTGGVGYT
TRBV29-1	SVGLAGGEQF
TRBV4-1	ASSPQQGQRYEQY
TRBV4-1	ASSHARGQGYT
TRBV28	ASSFRSVPARGYT
TRBV5-5	ASSPDMGNTEAF
TRBV27	ASSSPPHYGYT
TRBV25-1	ASSFSRSGNTIY
TRBV6-1	ASSEGPGTGAYQETQY
TRBV2	ASSALVMGSGRAPDTQY
TRBV29-1	SVETGTEKNTEAF
TRBV28	ASSLQARDIQY
TRBV6-5	ASSYSEGLELF
TRBV5-4	ASHSLIAGSYNEQF
TRBV13	ASTGREGYNEQF
TRBV27	ASQGSATEAF
TRBV19	ASSILTTKMNTEAF
TRBV4-1	ASSQDQLAGGPSEETQY
TRBV7-3	ASSLQGARTGELF
TRBV18	ASSPGKTSGTPVETQY
TRBV9	ASSVGGGAGQPQH
TRBV5-1	ASSATSTSTNEKLF
TRBV10-3	AISESAGSQPQH
TRBV4-1	ASSQENWQNTEAF
TRBV19	ASSIGPGGNYEQY